This T cell receptor beta chain was sequenced for a study of shared clonotypes between healthy human individuals. Overall study: Researchers assigned three CD4 naive, three CD4 memory, two CD8 naive and one CD8 memory plate to each donor.

This clone was seen just once. Its antigen is unidentified. Different DNA sequences within this sample yield the same CDR3. Study-level points and caveats: Between a handful of donors, naive CD4 clonotypes were shared at a level of around 5.2%. Generation probability values for non-shared clonotypes were lower than those for clonotypes shared by all four donors.

The authors' processing: Junction-only sequences without quality scores came from ImmunoSEQ, so filtering differed. The assay was immunoSEQ multiplex PCR, and TCRdb's table has in-frame clones only and misses some. From that table come the V and J calls and clone size; the DNA was used to work out D and trimming. The sample lists 2 million to 2.5 million clones; nearly 97% were seen once. Germline V gene data show CDR1 as LNHDA and CDR2 as SQIVND (reference sequence). Deletions cut 2 bases from V and 7 bases from J, with 5 bases between. The CDR3 loop spans 11 amino acids. This TCR derives from a man aged 18 to 30 in good health. V is TRBV19 and J is TRBJ1-1; D is uncertain. Sequences were obtained from naive CD4+ T cells sorted from blood. Subset: CD45RA+ positively selected. The CDR3 reads CASSITGEAFF. DNA of the CDR3: TGTGCCAGTAGTATAACGGGTGAAGCTTTCTTT.